This T cell receptor beta chain came from a study of kidney transplant recipient with SARS-CoV-2 infection. The germline gives CDR1 MNHEY, CDR2 SVGAGI. The length of the CDR3 is 14 residues. Trimming at V came to 4 bases and at J to 9 bases, leaving 8 bases not matched to a gene. TCRdb fed the reads into MiXCR, producing one record per CDR3 protein. The sample includes under 250,000 distinct CDR3 sequences, about 30% of them seen just once. The source of this sequence is a young adult male patient who had COVID-19 and was a kidney transplant recipient. Some T cells may be supplied by the graft donor. This specimen was a blood sample, taken at baseline and between days 110 and 120 from a kidney transplant recipient. The chain is built from TRBV6-5 and TRBJ2-7; 11 nucleotides line up with TRBD1. The CDR3 coding sequence is TGTGCCAGCAGTTTGGACAGGGGGCCTGGCAGGCAGTACTTC. Protein sequence: CASSLDRGPGRQYF.